A single sample is the source of the 28 T cell receptor beta chains below, sequenced in a study of vaccination and CD4 T cells after COVID-19. The treatment here: roughly ten-day PBMC culture with coronavirus spike peptide pools or control peptides (ViraFEST assay). Their target antigens are unknown. Cultured CD4+ T cells had their DNA profiled by the Oncomine TCR Beta short-read assay. TCRdb re-called the PCR reads with MiXCR, one entry per CDR3 protein. In the table there are several thousand distinct CDR3 sequences, roughly 60% of which are singletons. The source material was cultured CD4+ T cells from blood, sampled after SARS-CoV-2 vaccination. These receptors were collected from a human donor with COVID-19.

Remarks on this clonotype: A much larger clone sits a single nucleotide away, making a read error possible. The genes are TRBV5-8 and TRBJ2-6; a possible D gene is TRBD1 (5 bases). Germline V lookup: CDR1 SGHTS, CDR2 YDEGEE. The CDR3 extends over 13 amino acids. The CDR3 sequence is CASSFSGANILTF. The CDR3 bases are TGTGCCAGCAGCTTTAGTGGGGCCAACATCCTGACTTTC.

J is TRBJ2-3 and V is TRBV10-3; D may match TRBD1 or TRBD2 (5 bases each). V lost 2 bases, J lost 7 bases, and 13 bases lay in between. Germline V gene lookup returns CDR1 ENHRY and CDR2 SYGVKD. The CDR3 is 14 amino acids. The CDR3 DNA reads TGTGCCATCAGTGAGGCCGGGACCCATTATACGCAGTATTTT. Translated: CAISEAGTHYTQYF.

This clonotype was seen just once. V gene TRBV6-1 combines with J gene TRBJ1-1; possible D gene TRBD1, 6 bases. The CDR3 runs 17 residues. Germline-derived CDR1 and CDR2 are MNHNS and SASEGT. The V end was cut by 7 bases, the J end by 5 bases, with 26 bases between. As DNA, the CDR3 is TGTGCCAGCACCCTACTACGGGGGCGCTTAAGGGGTACTGAAGCTTTCTTT. It is translated as CASTLLRGRLRGTEAFF.

This clonotype was observed a handful of times. The chain links TRBV7-2 to TRBJ2-1; weak D call: TRBD1 (5 bases). The DNA matches TRBJ2-7 better at its end, which makes the J call doubtful. Germline CDR1 SGHTA, CDR2 FQGNSA. The CDR3 is 12 amino acids. The CDR3 nucleotides read TGTGCCAGCAGCAGGGGATTCTACGAGCAGTACTTC. As protein: CASSRGFYEQYF.

V usage is TRBV7-9 and J usage is TRBJ2-5; TRBD1 is a possible D gene (5 bases). The germline V gene has CDR1 SEHNR and CDR2 FQNEAQ (reference sequence). CDR3 length equals 14 residues. V was pared by 2 bases and J by 4 bases, with 11 bases between. CDR3: CASSLSRRAETQYF. CDR3 nucleotides: TGTGCCAGCAGCTTAAGTCGCAGGGCAGAGACCCAGTACTTC.

The rearrangement links TRBV16 to TRBJ1-2, with D unresolved. Trimming pared 4 bases from V and 0 bases from J, leaving 9 bases between. Germline V CDR1 and CDR2: KGHSY, FQNENV. This CDR3 comprises 14 residues. The CDR3 region has the DNA TGTGCCAGCAGCCCCAGTGATTCTAACTATGGCTACACCTTC. Translated, it gives CASSPSDSNYGYTF.

This clonotype was observed a handful of times. This chain connects TRBV6-5 to TRBJ1-6; no clear D. The V end lost 4 bases, the J end lost 7 bases, and 20 bases lay between the germline ends. Germline lookup yields CDR1 MNHEY and CDR2 SVGAGI. CDR3 length: 17 amino acids. CDR3 amino acids: CASSSSPVFRGNSPLHF. The DNA of the CDR3 is TGTGCCAGCAGTTCCAGCCCCGTATTCCGGGGAAATTCACCCCTCCACTTT.

This chain links TRBV7-9 with TRBJ1-1; TRBD1 matches 8 bases. The V gene end was trimmed by 5 bases and the J gene end by 1 base; junction bases not matched to a gene: 6. Germline loops: CDR1 SEHNR, CDR2 FQNEAQ (reference sequence). The length of the CDR3 is 15 residues. Written as DNA, the CDR3 is TGTGCCAGCAGCGCATACAGGGGGGCGAACACTGAAGCTTTCTTT. Translating gives CASSAYRGANTEAFF.

The chain joins TRBV9 to TRBJ1-2; 9 bases align to TRBD1. V gave up 4 bases and J gave up 3 bases; unmatched junction bases: 4. Germline V gene sequence: CDR1 SGDLS, CDR2 YYNGEE. This CDR3 spans 14 amino acids. The CDR3 protein is CASSPRTGDYGYTF. CDR3 coding DNA: TGTGCCAGCAGCCCACGGACAGGGGACTATGGCTACACCTTC.

The chain recombines TRBV5-8 with TRBJ1-5; perhaps TRBD1 as D (5 bases). The CDR3 is 13 amino acids. CDR1 and CDR2 from the germline V gene are SGHTS and YDEGEE. With 8 bases removed from V and 3 bases from J, the gap between germline ends came to 12 bases. CDR3 residues: CASFRVNNQPQHF. CDR3 bases: TGTGCCAGTTTCAGGGTCAACAATCAGCCCCAGCATTTT.

The rearrangement uses TRBV6-2 or TRBV6-3 and TRBJ1-5; 7 positions match TRBD1. From germline, CDR1 is MNHEY and CDR2 SVGEGT. V was clipped by 5 bases and J by 1 base; unmatched bases: 5. The CDR3 consists of 15 residues. The DNA of the CDR3 is TGTGCCAGCAGTCGTGAGGGGGCGAGCAATCAGCCCCAGCATTTT. Translation gives CASSREGASNQPQHF.

This clonotype rates as medium-sized (0.01 to 0.1%). This chain links TRBV2 with TRBJ1-5; D gene uncertain. CDR1 SNHLY and CDR2 FYNNEI come from the germline V gene. The CDR3 has 13 residues. The V and J ends lost 4 bases and 1 base respectively, with 5 bases between them. CDR3: CASSGESNQPQHF. The CDR3 DNA reads TGTGCCAGCAGTGGGGAAAGCAATCAGCCCCAGCATTTT.

This clonotype was detected a few times. The J gene is TRBJ1-6, the V gene TRBV27, with D hard to call. CDR1 and CDR2 from the germline V gene are MNHEY and SMNVEV (reference sequence). Trimming pared 3 bases from V and 10 bases from J, leaving 13 bases between. This CDR3 is built from 14 residues. CDR3 DNA sequence: TGTGCCAGCAGTTTGAGGCGTCTTGAGTCACCCCTCCACTTT. It yields the protein CASSLRRLESPLHF.

This chain's CDR3 is CASSFGTEAFF. CDR3 sequence (DNA): TGTGCCAGCAGTTTCGGGACTGAAGCTTTCTTT. The J gene is TRBJ1-1, the V gene TRBV6-2 or TRBV6-3; D not certain. Deletions cut 4 bases from V and 5 bases from J, with 5 bases between. Germline CDR1 and CDR2: MNHEY and SVGEGT. The CDR3 extends over 11 amino acids.

This clonotype was counted a single time. V gene TRBV20-1 combines with J gene TRBJ1-5, with 8 bases matching TRBD1. The J call is doubtful: the DNA matches TRBJ2-3 better. This CDR3 is 15 amino acids long. The germline V gene encodes CDR1 DFQATT and CDR2 SNEGSKA (reference sequence). The CDR3 sequence: CSASSLRGRFQPQYF. The CDR3 coding sequence is TGCAGTGCTAGTTCCCTCAGGGGGCGGTTTCAGCCCCAGTATTTT.

The chain is built from TRBV5-8 and TRBJ2-5; TRBD2 agrees at 11 bases. Trimming at V came to 5 bases and at J to 3 bases, leaving 12 bases not matched to a gene. Per the germline V gene, CDR1 is SGHTS and CDR2 is YDEGEE. The CDR3 has 17 amino acids. Here the CDR3 reads CASRGGLGTSGEETQYF. CDR3 DNA sequence: TGTGCCAGCAGGGGCGGGCTGGGGACTAGCGGTGAAGAGACCCAGTACTTC.

The chain joins TRBV5-1 to TRBJ2-7, with 7 bases fitting TRBD2. V shed 4 bases, J shed 1 base, and the junction held 5 bases outside the gene matches. Germline CDR1 is SGHRS and CDR2 is YFSETQ. CDR3 length: 14 residues. CDR3: CASSGGGASYEQYF. The CDR3 DNA reads as TGCGCCAGCAGCGGCGGGGGAGCGTCCTACGAGCAGTACTTC.

V is TRBV7-9 and J is TRBJ1-6; D is uncertain. Germline-derived CDR1 and CDR2 are SEHNR and FQNEAQ (reference sequence). V gave up 5 bases and J gave up 7 bases, with 15 bases separating them. The CDR3 has 15 residues. This CDR3 is CASSGGGGINSPLHF. The DNA for the CDR3 is TGTGCCAGCAGCGGAGGAGGAGGAATAAATTCACCCCTCCACTTT.

The chain employs TRBV7-2 and TRBJ1-1; TRBD1 matches at 8 bases. This CDR3 has 14 residues. Per germline, CDR1 SGHTA and CDR2 FQGNSA. The V gene end was trimmed by 3 bases and the J gene end by 2 bases; junction bases not matched to a gene: 2. This CDR3 is CASSLDRVNTEAFF. For the CDR3, the DNA is TGTGCCAGCAGCTTGGACAGGGTTAACACTGAAGCTTTCTTT.

CDR3 in DNA: TGTGCCAGCAGCTCGACTGGCCTGAACACTGAAGCTTTCTTT. Protein sequence: CASSSTGLNTEAFF. This chain uses TRBV12-3 or TRBV12-4 with TRBJ1-1; D uncertain. The CDR3 extends over 14 amino acids. The ends were cut back, 6 bases at V and 0 bases at J, with 11 bases in the middle.

The chain employs TRBV6-1 and TRBJ1-5, with D unresolved. The CDR3 sequence is 13 residues long. Germline CDR1 MNHNS, CDR2 SASEGT. Between the trimmed V and J ends, which lost 5 bases and 5 bases, there was a span of 10 bases. The CDR3 spells CASSPSKDQPQHF. CDR3 in DNA: TGTGCCAGCAGTCCGTCTAAGGATCAGCCCCAGCATTTT.

The genes are TRBV28 and TRBJ2-5; D not resolved. The CDR3 is 11 amino acids. Trimming stripped 5 bases from V and 5 bases from J, with 6 bases between. Per germline, CDR1 MDHEN and CDR2 SYDVKM. The DNA of the CDR3 is TGTGCCAGCAGTCCTTCTGAGACCCAGTACTTC. Protein product: CASSPSETQYF.

The V call is TRBV7-9, the J call TRBJ1-1; 9 nucleotides match TRBD1. The J segment lost 3 bases and the V segment lost 1 base, leaving 0 bases of the junction unmatched. This CDR3 has 14 residues. Germline V lookup: CDR1 SEHNR, CDR2 FQNEAQ (reference sequence). The CDR3 is CASSLGQGDTEAFF. The CDR3 DNA reads TGTGCCAGCAGCTTAGGACAGGGGGACACTGAAGCTTTCTTT.

This clonotype was counted a few times. V and J are TRBV20-1 and TRBJ1-2; D remains ambiguous. V lost 5 bases to trimming and J lost 3 bases, with 16 bases between them. Per the germline V gene, CDR1 is DFQATT and CDR2 is SNEGSKA (reference sequence). The length of the CDR3 is 14 residues. CDR3 amino acids: CSAPRQPGDYGYTF. In DNA form, the CDR3 reads TGCAGTGCTCCACGTCAGCCAGGAGACTATGGCTACACCTTC.

DNA of the CDR3: TGTGCCAGCAGCCTCGGACAGGCGAACACTGAAGCTTTCTTT. This gives the protein CASSLGQANTEAFF. The chain is built from TRBV7-2 and TRBJ1-1; the match to TRBD1 covers 7 bases. J lost 1 base, V lost 5 bases, and 4 bases had no gene match. The CDR3 is made up of 14 amino acids. The germline gives CDR1 SGHTA, CDR2 FQGNSA. Full variable domain (remainder filled in from reference TRBV7-2 and TRBJ1-1): GAGVSQSPSNKVTEKGKDVELRCDPISGHTALYWYRQSLGQGLEFLIYFQGNSAPDKSGLPSDRFSAERTGGSVSTLTIQRTQQEDSAVYLCASSLGQANTEAFFGQGTRLTVV.

The chain has TRBV6-1 and TRBJ2-1; D is undetermined. The CDR3 is 12 amino acids. Trimming removed 2 bases at V and 8 bases at J, with 7 bases between. Per the germline V gene, CDR1 is MNHNS and CDR2 is SASEGT. The CDR3 loop is CASSENPHEQFF. The CDR3 region has the DNA TGTGCCAGCAGTGAAAATCCCCATGAGCAGTTCTTC.

This clonotype ranks as large. V gene TRBV4-3 combines with J gene TRBJ2-7; 9 bases align to TRBD2. The CDR3 spans 15 residues. Germline V gives CDR1 LGHNA, CDR2 YSLEER. Trimming at V came to 1 base and at J to 7 bases, leaving 8 bases not matched to a gene. This CDR3 is CASSQGGHSGGEQYF. For the CDR3, the DNA is TGCGCCAGCAGCCAAGGGGGGCATAGCGGGGGAGAGCAGTACTTC.

This clonotype was observed a single time. The chain recombines TRBV27 with TRBJ1-2; 8 positions agree with TRBD1. The CDR3 has 14 residues. V trimming: 2 bases; J trimming: 8 bases; junction bases outside the gene matches: 7. In germline, CDR1 is MNHEY, CDR2 SMNVEV (reference sequence). The CDR3 region is CASSLVAGGGGYTF. In DNA, the CDR3 is TGTGCCAGCAGTTTAGTGGCAGGGGGCGGCGGCTACACCTTC.